This TCR beta chain was sequenced during a study of blood T cell repertoires in COVID-19. At the level of the study: COVID-19 samples, acute and convalescent, were from the United States, Italy and Spain. Sample material is recorded as cDNA or gDNA derived from T cells, B-cell-depleted T cells, or PBMCs.

The authors' processing: Reference gene primer amplification gave estimated nucleated cell counts. The method was immunoSEQ multiplex PCR; TCRdb's version includes in-frame clones alone and lacks a portion of them. V and J calls and clone size are given by that table; D and trimming were obtained from the DNA. This sample has fewer than 300,000 clones, with about 85% found just once. The CDR3 sequence is 17 residues long. The trim removed 6 bases at V and 0 bases at J, leaving 10 bases unmatched. Germline V lookup: CDR1 MRHNA, CDR2 SNTAGT. The chain couples TRBV6-4 to TRBJ2-7, with 11 bases lining up with TRBD2. The sequence came from a human donor with COVID-19, enrolled during active disease. The donor label of this sample is uncertain. The source material was peripheral blood. In DNA form, the CDR3 reads TGTGCCAGCAGGGGGACTAGCGGAGGGAGATGCTCCTACGAGCAGTACTTC. It specifies CASRGTSGGRCSYEQYF.